The 26 T cell receptor beta chains given below trace back to one sample, sequenced in a study of molecular identifiers for immune sequencing clone quantification. TCRdb passed the PCR reads through MiXCR, listing each CDR3 protein once. In the table there are over 600,000 distinct CDR3 sequences, just under 20% of which are singletons. Sequenced sample: naive CD8+ T cells from blood, with Jurkat cell RNA spiked in. Subset meaning: FACS-sorted CD8+CD4-CCR7+CD45RA+ naive T cells. The receptors here all came from a human donor in good health. Some libraries in this study had Jurkat cell RNA spiked in.

V and J are TRBV6-2 or TRBV6-3 and TRBJ2-7, with 7 positions matching TRBD2. Trimming took 4 bases from V and 0 from J; bases not matched to a gene: 6. CDR3 size: 15 residues. Germline V CDR1 and CDR2: MNHEY, SVGEGT. CDR3 DNA sequence: TGTGCCAGCAGTTCGAGGCGGGAGAGCTCCTACGAGCAGTACTTC. This codes for CASSSRRESSYEQYF.

This clonotype showed up many times. The CDR3 is CASSLSETPSGKLFF. DNA of the CDR3: TGCGCCAGCAGCTTGTCAGAGACACCGAGTGGAAAACTGTTTTTT. This rearrangement joins TRBV5-1 to TRBJ1-4; D is undetermined. This CDR3 has 15 residues. Germline CDR1 and CDR2: SGHRS and YFSETQ. Trimming took 1 base from V and 10 from J, leaving 17 bases between them.

This clonotype was seen repeatedly, ten times or more. This chain connects TRBV27 to TRBJ1-2; no firm D call. This CDR3 has 18 amino acids. The germline V and J ends were trimmed by 2 bases and 0 bases, with 19 bases remaining between them. The germline CDR1 and CDR2 sequences are MNHEY and SMNVEV (reference sequence). The CDR3, as DNA: TGTGCCAGCAGTTTAACCACATACCAAGGGATTACTAACTATGGCTACACCTTC. Its translation: CASSLTTYQGITNYGYTF.

This clonotype appeared a few times. The rearrangement links TRBV27 to TRBJ2-1; TRBD2 agrees at 8 bases. Germline V gene sequence: CDR1 MNHEY, CDR2 SMNVEV (reference sequence). The CDR3 spans 14 residues. V trimming: 6 bases; J trimming: 7 bases; junction bases outside the gene matches: 8. CDR3 DNA: TGTGCCAGCAGCCCTACGGGACTAGTAAATGAGCAGTTCTTC. It codes for CASSPTGLVNEQFF.

This clonotype turned up a few times. This chain connects TRBV4-2 to TRBJ2-3; 9 positions match TRBD1. The J segment lost 0 bases and the V segment lost 1 base, leaving 11 bases of the junction unmatched. Germline V gene data show CDR1 as LGHNA and CDR2 as YNFKEQ. CDR3 size: 19 residues. CDR3 in DNA: TGTGCCAGCAGCCAAGTTCTGGGACAGGGTTTAGTAAGCACAGATACGCAGTATTTT. It yields the protein CASSQVLGQGLVSTDTQYF.

CDR3 residues: CASSSSDPADGNTIYF. CDR3 in DNA: TGTGCCAGCAGTTCATCCGACCCAGCGGACGGAAACACCATATATTTT. This chain links TRBV27 with TRBJ1-3; D is ambiguous. This CDR3 is 16 amino acids long. From germline, CDR1 is MNHEY and CDR2 SMNVEV (reference sequence). The V end lost 4 bases, the J end lost 4 bases, and 17 bases lay between the germline ends.

In regard to this clonotype: This sequence may be a read error, since a much larger clone differs from it by one base. The chain employs TRBV7-9 and TRBJ1-2; no definite D call. The V gene's germline CDR1 is SEHNR and CDR2 FQNEAQ (reference sequence). The CDR3 sequence is 15 residues long. The germline V and J ends were trimmed by 5 bases and 12 bases, with 25 bases remaining between them. CDR3 sequence: CASSSTDSFEVGHTF. The CDR3 nucleotides are TGTGCCAGCAGCAGCACGGACTCGTTTGAGGTCGGCCACACCTTC.

This clonotype has ten or more counts. The chain carries TRBV7-9 and TRBJ2-3; TRBD2 is a possible D gene (6 bases). Trimming left V 3 bases short and J 6 bases short, with 13 bases between. This CDR3 is 14 amino acids long. Germline CDR1 SEHNR, CDR2 FQNEAQ (reference sequence). CDR3 sequence reads: CASSFKRVADTQYF. The CDR3 DNA follows: TGTGCCAGCAGCTTTAAGCGGGTTGCGGATACGCAGTATTTT.

There are many counts of this clonotype. The chain carries TRBV2 and TRBJ2-3, with 12 positions matching TRBD2. The CDR3 covers 15 residues. CDR1 SNHLY and CDR2 FYNNEI come from the germline V gene. The trim removed 7 bases at V and 0 bases at J, leaving 2 bases unmatched. The CDR3 region is CASKTSGGSTDTQYF. CDR3 DNA sequence: TGTGCCAGCAAGACTAGCGGGGGTAGCACAGATACGCAGTATTTT.

This clonotype showed up many times. The chain carries TRBV5-5 and TRBJ1-1, with D possibly matching TRBD1 (5 bases). Germline-derived CDR1 and CDR2 are SGHKS and YYEKEE (reference sequence). The CDR3 is 14 amino acids. Trimming left V 2 bases short and J 1 base short, with 9 bases between. The chain's CDR3 is CASSLGAANTEAFF. Written as DNA, the CDR3 is TGTGCCAGCAGCTTAGGGGCGGCGAACACTGAAGCTTTCTTT.

This clonotype was seen at least ten times. The CDR3 DNA reads TGTGCCAGCAGCTTAGCTGATGAGCAGTTCTTC. It specifies CASSLADEQFF. J is TRBJ2-1 and V is TRBV7-2; D unresolved. Germline values: CDR1 SGHTA, CDR2 FQGNSA. Trimming stripped 0 bases from V and 8 bases from J, with 2 bases between. The CDR3 totals 11 residues.

The sample holds many counts of this clonotype. The gene calls are TRBV5-1 and TRBJ2-7; 8 bases line up with TRBD2. The CDR3 runs 12 residues. J was trimmed by 6 bases and V by 7 bases; bases with no gene match: 6. Germline CDR1 SGHRS, CDR2 YFSETQ. The CDR3 here is CASSGGALEQYF. Here the CDR3 DNA reads TGCGCCAGCTCCGGGGGGGCCCTCGAGCAGTACTTC.

This clonotype was picked up many times. The CDR3 sequence is CASSLRQTSGSTDTQYF. The DNA for the CDR3 is TGCGCCAGCAGCTTGCGCCAGACTAGCGGGAGTACAGATACGCAGTATTTT. This chain connects TRBV5-1 to TRBJ2-3; 12 bases are shared with TRBD2. Germline trimming cut 1 base from V and 3 bases from J; bases unmatched to any gene: 6. The CDR3 extends over 17 amino acids. Per germline, CDR1 SGHRS and CDR2 YFSETQ.

A note on this clonotype: A much larger clone lies one base from this, so it may be a read error. V gene TRBV12-3 or TRBV12-4 combines with J gene TRBJ1-1; D not resolved. The CDR3 consists of 14 residues. The V end was cut by 5 bases, the J end by 4 bases, with 14 bases between. The CDR3 loop is CASSTGVDVTEAFF. The CDR3 region has the DNA TGTGCCAGCAGTACCGGGGTTGATGTCACTGAAGCTTTCTTT.

Ten or more counts support this clonotype. The CDR3 DNA reads as TGCAGCGTTGAATGGGGTGACAGCAACACCGGGGAGCTGTTTTTT. This sequence encodes CSVEWGDSNTGELFF. The chain has TRBV29-1 and TRBJ2-2, with a possible D match to TRBD1 (5 bases). Deletions cut 2 bases from V and 2 bases from J, with 12 bases between. CDR3 length: 15 residues. CDR1 SQVTM and CDR2 ANQGSEA come from the germline V gene.

The table lists this clonotype with a few counts. The chain links TRBV30 to TRBJ2-5; D may be TRBD1 or TRBD2 (5 bases each). Germline V gene sequence: CDR1 GTSNPN, CDR2 SVGIG (reference sequence). There are 14 residues in the CDR3. Deletions cut 3 bases from V and 4 bases from J, with 15 bases between. CDR3 sequence reads: CAWSAYMGTETQYF. The CDR3 nucleotides are TGTGCCTGGAGCGCCTATATGGGGACAGAGACCCAGTACTTC.

This clonotype was counted many times. This chain connects TRBV5-1 to TRBJ2-1; D uncertain. This CDR3 contains 17 residues. CDR1 and CDR2 from the germline V gene are SGHRS and YFSETQ. With 3 bases removed from V and 2 bases from J, the gap between germline ends came to 18 bases. CDR3 region: CASSSSVKPTAYNEQFF. The CDR3 region has the DNA TGCGCCAGCAGCTCATCGGTCAAACCAACGGCCTACAATGAGCAGTTCTTC.

This clonotype was observed at least ten times. This CDR3 is CASSSLSGTSLHEQYF. In DNA, the CDR3 is TGTGCCAGCAGCTCGCTTTCCGGGACTAGCCTTCACGAGCAGTACTTC. The chain links TRBV7-9 to TRBJ2-7; 9 bases line up with TRBD2. Germline lookup yields CDR1 SEHNR and CDR2 FQNEAQ (reference sequence). J lost 5 bases, V lost 4 bases, and 12 bases had no gene match. The CDR3 has 16 residues.

The V call is TRBV20-1, the J call TRBJ1-6; tentatively, D is TRBD1 (5 bases). Trimming left V 6 bases short and J 11 bases short, with 20 bases between. Germline CDR1 reads DFQATT; CDR2 reads SNEGSKA (reference sequence). The CDR3 sequence is 14 residues long. CDR3 in DNA: TGCAGTGCCACCACGGCGGGCTTGGGGGCACCCCTCCACTTT. Protein product: CSATTAGLGAPLHF.

This chain joins TRBV20-1 and TRBJ2-1; either TRBD1 or TRBD2 may supply D (5 bases each). Trimming cost V 6 bases and J 0 bases, with 12 bases left between them. The germline CDR1 and CDR2 sequences are DFQATT and SNEGSKA (reference sequence). This CDR3 region has 14 residues. This chain's CDR3 is CSAKGPDSYNEQFF. CDR3 DNA sequence: TGCAGTGCAAAGGGACCGGACTCCTACAATGAGCAGTTCTTC.

The table lists this clonotype with many counts. The CDR3, as DNA: TGCGCCAGCAGCTTGGCCGGGACACACGAAAAACTGTTTTTT. Protein product: CASSLAGTHEKLFF. The chain has TRBV5-1 and TRBJ1-4; D may be TRBD1 (6 bases). Germline V gene sequence: CDR1 SGHRS, CDR2 YFSETQ. The CDR3 is 14 residues long. V was pared by 0 bases and J by 8 bases, with 11 bases between.

This clonotype was seen many times. The chain carries TRBV6-2 or TRBV6-3 and TRBJ1-5, with D unclear. In germline, CDR1 is MNHEY, CDR2 SVGEGT. The CDR3 runs 14 residues. V was pared by 2 bases and J by 4 bases, with 9 bases between. The CDR3 region is CASSYETPNQPQHF. The CDR3 DNA follows: TGTGCCAGCAGTTACGAGACACCAAATCAGCCCCAGCATTTT.

Concerning this clonotype itself: One end of the junction is discordant with germline, which a read error may explain. The chain uses TRBV29-1 and TRBJ2-2, with D possibly TRBD1 on 6 matching bases. This CDR3 has 15 amino acids. Germline CDR1 is SQVTM and CDR2 is ANQGSEA. In nucleotides, the CDR3 is TGCAACGTTGAACTACAGGGAACGATGCCCGGGGAGCTGTTTTTT. Translated: CNVELQGTMPGELFF.

A few counts support this clonotype. This chain connects TRBV19 to TRBJ2-2; 7 bases align to TRBD1. The V segment lost 6 bases and the J segment 6 bases; nucleotides outside the gene matches: 7. CDR3 length: 14 amino acids. CDR1 and CDR2 (germline): LNHDA, SQIVND (reference sequence). The CDR3 nucleotides are TGTGCCAGTAGGGTTGGACAGGCGGCCGGGGAGCTGTTTTTT. Translation gives CASRVGQAAGELFF.

J is TRBJ1-4 and V is TRBV5-3; 10 positions match TRBD1. TRBV5-3 carries the ORF label, with uncertain function. With 1 base clipped from V and 3 bases from J, the junction kept 9 bases outside the gene matches. The CDR3 runs 18 residues. CDR3 DNA sequence: TGTGCCAGAAGCTTGTGTGGGACAGGGGACGAGTCTAATGAAAAACTGTTTTTT. Translated: CARSLCGTGDESNEKLFF.

This clonotype has ten or more counts. The rearrangement uses TRBV25-1 and TRBJ2-2; 12 nucleotides agree with TRBD2. The CDR3 is 16 amino acids. After removal of 2 bases from V and 6 bases from J, the junction contained 4 bases not matched to a gene. The germline gives CDR1 MGHDK, CDR2 SYGVNS. This CDR3 is CASSEGLAGLAGELFF. CDR3 nucleotide sequence: TGTGCCAGCAGTGAAGGACTAGCGGGGTTGGCCGGGGAGCTGTTTTTT.